The source of this T cell receptor (beta chain) is a study of OX40 agonist ivuxolimab in advanced cancers. At the level of the study: The patients' treatment was ivuxolimab, an agonistic anti-OX40 (CD134) antibody.

Sequencing was performed with immunoSEQ multiplex PCR; in TCRdb, only in-frame clones are kept and a portion is missing. This table holds 40,000 or so clones, around 80% found once. Deletions cut 5 bases from V and 3 bases from J, with 8 bases between. The CDR3 sequence is 12 residues long. In germline, CDR1 is MDHEN, CDR2 SYDVKM. The source material was CD4+ or CD8+ T cells sorted from blood, sampled in a trial of the OX40 agonist ivuxolimab. The V and J genes are TRBV28 and TRBJ2-7; D call uncertain. This receptor was obtained from an adult with an advanced solid tumor such as melanoma, head and neck, liver or kidney cancer. Written as DNA, the CDR3 is TGTGCCAGCAGTCCACAAATCTACGAGCAGTACTTC. Translating it yields CASSPQIYEQYF.